The 21 T cell receptor beta chains below come from one sample, sequenced in a study of shared clonotypes between healthy human individuals. Sequencing was performed with immunoSEQ multiplex PCR; in TCRdb, only in-frame clones are kept and a portion is missing. The sample contains roughly 2,000,000 clones, about 94% of which appear only once. Naive CD8 cells comprised CD45RO-negative, CCR7-positively selected cells, excluding terminally differentiated effector memory CD45RA+ cells. The specimen sequenced was naive CD8+ T cells sorted from blood. All receptors derive from a man between 18 and 35 years old in good health.

The chain couples TRBV10-3 to TRBJ2-1; D uncertain. V lost 7 bases to trimming and J lost 7 bases, with 17 bases between them. This CDR3 has 14 residues. Germline values: CDR1 ENHRY, CDR2 SYGVKD. This chain's CDR3 is CAITDLTTKNEQFF. CDR3 bases: TGTGCCATCACCGACCTCACGACCAAAAATGAGCAGTTCTTC.

This rearrangement joins TRBV11-2 to TRBJ1-4; the D gene is possibly TRBD1 (5 bases). Looked up from germline, CDR1 is SGHAT and CDR2 is FQNNGV. V was clipped by 1 base and J by 6 bases, with 12 bases between them. The CDR3 is 15 amino acids. The CDR3 nucleotides read TGTGCCAGCAGCTTAGTTGGGACGCCTTATGAAAAACTGTTTTTT. It specifies CASSLVGTPYEKLFF. The full variable domain, its missing parts supplied by reference TRBV11-2 and TRBJ1-4, is EAGVAQSPRYKIIEKRQSVAFWCNPISGHATLYWYQQILGQGPKLLIQFQNNGVVDDSQLPKDRFSAERLKGVDSTLKIQPAKLEDSAVYLCASSLVGTPYEKLFFGSGTQLSVL.

This chain links TRBV6-1 with TRBJ1-4, with 8 bases lining up with TRBD1. This CDR3 is built from 14 residues. CDR1 MNHNS and CDR2 SASEGT come from the germline V gene. J gave up 8 bases and V 8 bases, and 10 bases lay outside the gene matches. The CDR3 protein is CASYTGTGREKLFF. The DNA for the CDR3 is TGTGCCAGCTATACCGGGACAGGAAGGGAAAAACTGTTTTTT.

The chain combines TRBV2 with TRBJ2-5, with 9 nucleotides matching TRBD2. The CDR3 consists of 18 residues. Per germline, CDR1 SNHLY and CDR2 FYNNEI. V shed 0 bases and J 0 bases; nucleotides not matched to a gene: 8. For the CDR3, the DNA is TGTGCCAGCAGTGAAGCGAGGGCTAGCGGGACGAACCAAGAGACCCAGTACTTC. Its protein product is CASSEARASGTNQETQYF.

This rearrangement joins TRBV9 to TRBJ2-1; 7 bases line up with TRBD2. The junction had 4 bases not matched to a gene; V was cut back by 4 bases and J by 3 bases. Germline-derived CDR1 and CDR2 are SGDLS and YYNGEE. This CDR3 is 14 amino acids long. CDR3 nucleotide sequence: TGTGCCAGCAGCCCGGCGGGGGACTACAATGAGCAGTTCTTC. Translated: CASSPAGDYNEQFF.

The genes are TRBV11-2 and TRBJ2-5, with 9 bases identical to TRBD2. V lost 3 bases and J lost 4; bases outside the gene matches: 9. Germline V gives CDR1 SGHAT, CDR2 FQNNGV. The CDR3 length is 16 residues. The CDR3 region has the DNA TGTGCCAGCAGCTTCGCAGCGGGACTAGCCACAGAGACCCAGTACTTC. Translation: CASSFAAGLATETQYF. Drawing the rest from reference TRBV11-2 and TRBJ2-5, the complete variable domain is EAGVAQSPRYKIIEKRQSVAFWCNPISGHATLYWYQQILGQGPKLLIQFQNNGVVDDSQLPKDRFSAERLKGVDSTLKIQPAKLEDSAVYLCASSFAAGLATETQYFGPGTRLLVL.

The gene calls are TRBV7-9 and TRBJ1-4, with D tentatively TRBD1 (6 bases). Per the germline V gene, CDR1 is SEHNR and CDR2 is FQNEAQ (reference sequence). The ends were cut back, 5 bases at V and 7 bases at J, with 17 bases in the middle. The CDR3 is 15 amino acids. The CDR3: CASSGPGGEGEKLFF. CDR3 bases: TGTGCCAGCAGCGGGCCCGGGGGCGAGGGTGAAAAACTGTTTTTT.

CDR3 in DNA: TGTGCCTGGACCCCCGACCAGGGAGAGCAGTACTTC. It encodes CAWTPDQGEQYF. This chain links TRBV30 with TRBJ2-7; a possible D gene is TRBD1 (5 bases). The CDR3 is 12 amino acids. CDR1 is GTSNPN and CDR2 is SVGIG in the germline V gene (reference sequence). V dropped 4 bases and J dropped 7 bases, with 14 bases sitting between them.

The chain uses TRBV2 and TRBJ2-5, with TRBD2 matching 7 bases. Germline V gene sequence: CDR1 SNHLY, CDR2 FYNNEI. Unmatched junction bases numbered 3, after V lost 1 base and J lost 1 base. CDR3 size: 15 residues. CDR3 sequence: CASSEVPGGQETQYF. The CDR3 bases are TGTGCCAGCAGTGAAGTCCCGGGGGGCCAAGAGACCCAGTACTTC.

The gene calls are TRBV7-9 and TRBJ1-4; D unresolved. This CDR3 has 13 amino acids. Trimming cost V 2 bases and J 12 bases, with 13 bases left between them. The germline V gene encodes CDR1 SEHNR and CDR2 FQNEAQ (reference sequence). CDR3 residues: CASSLPFGEELFF. The CDR3 region has the DNA TGTGCCAGCAGCTTACCTTTCGGCGAGGAACTGTTTTTT. Complete variable domain (other parts from reference TRBV7-9 and TRBJ1-4): DTGVSQNPRHKITKRGQNVTFRCDPISEHNRLYWYRQTLGQGPEFLTYFQNEAQLEKSRLLSDRFSAERPKGSFSTLEIQRTEQGDSAMYLCASSLPFGEELFFGSGTQLSVL.

The chain uses TRBV5-1 and TRBJ2-1; D is possibly TRBD2 (5 bases). Germline V CDR1 and CDR2: SGHRS, YFSETQ. The CDR3 length is 13 residues. V lost 2 bases and J lost 4, with 7 bases in between. CDR3 DNA: TGCGCCAGCAGCTTCGGGGTATACAATGAGCAGTTCTTC. Encoded protein: CASSFGVYNEQFF.

This chain connects TRBV10-1 to TRBJ2-7; D unresolved. V gave up 5 bases and J gave up 0 bases, with 8 bases separating them. Germline V gene data show CDR1 as WNHNN and CDR2 as SYGVQD (reference sequence). This CDR3 region has 13 residues. CDR3 protein: CASSPRVSYEQYF. In DNA form, the CDR3 reads TGCGCCAGCAGTCCCCGGGTCTCCTACGAGCAGTACTTC.

In regard to this clone: Other DNA sequences within the sample encode an identical CDR3. V is TRBV9 and J is TRBJ1-1; TRBD1 might be the D (6 bases). CDR1 is SGDLS, CDR2 YYNGEE, per germline. V was trimmed by 0 bases and J by 4 bases, leaving 13 bases between them. This CDR3 has 15 residues. CDR3 DNA sequence: TGTGCCAGCAGCGTAGTGGGGGGCGCTGGCACTGAAGCTTTCTTT. Protein sequence: CASSVVGGAGTEAFF. The full variable domain, with the rest looked up from reference TRBV9 and TRBJ1-1, is DSGVTQTPKHLITATGQRVTLRCSPRSGDLSVYWYQQSLDQGLQFLIQYYNGEERAKGNILERFSAQQFPDLHSELNLSSLELGDSALYFCASSVVGGAGTEAFFGQGTRLTVV.

The V and J genes are TRBV6-1 and TRBJ1-2; TRBD1 is a possible D gene (6 bases). From germline, CDR1 is MNHNS and CDR2 SASEGT. This CDR3 is built from 16 residues. V lost 2 bases and J 5 bases, leaving 18 bases between the germline ends. The CDR3: CASSENVLGGLYGYTF. The CDR3 DNA reads TGTGCCAGCAGTGAAAACGTTTTGGGGGGCCTGTATGGCTACACCTTC.

This clone was recorded once. The V and J genes are TRBV7-9 and TRBJ2-1; D assignment may be TRBD1 or TRBD2 (5 bases each). V shed 2 bases and J shed 7 bases, with 15 bases lying between them. The germline V gene encodes CDR1 SEHNR and CDR2 FQNEAQ (reference sequence). The CDR3 length is 15 residues. CDR3 coding DNA: TGTGCCAGCAGCTTACAGGTCGGGGCCCAGAATGAGCAGTTCTTC. Translating gives CASSLQVGAQNEQFF.

This chain connects TRBV5-1 to TRBJ2-2; D is unclear. The germline V gene has CDR1 SGHRS and CDR2 YFSETQ. V was shortened by 7 bases and J by 3 bases, with 13 bases between the two germline ends. The CDR3 sequence is 14 residues long. The CDR3 sequence: CASGHDRYTGELFF. The CDR3 DNA sequence: TGCGCCAGCGGGCATGATAGGTACACCGGGGAGCTGTTTTTT.

J is TRBJ2-2 and V is TRBV5-4; 9 bases map to TRBD1. The germline V gene has CDR1 SGHNT and CDR2 YYREEE (reference sequence). V trimming: 4 bases; J trimming: 3 bases; junction bases outside the gene matches: 7. The CDR3 extends over 16 amino acids. The CDR3 region has the DNA TGTGCCAGCAGCGGATACCGGGACAGGGACACCGGGGAGCTGTTTTTT. It is translated as CASSGYRDRDTGELFF.

As to this clone: The sample has other DNA sequences that encode this CDR3 too. The chain uses TRBV7-2 and TRBJ2-7; 9 bases match TRBD2. The CDR3 extends over 14 amino acids. Germline CDR1 reads SGHTA; CDR2 reads FQGNSA. V gave up 6 bases and J gave up 3 bases; unmatched junction bases: 6. The CDR3 protein is CASSYSGGGYEQYF. CDR3 DNA sequence: TGTGCCAGCAGTTATAGCGGGGGTGGCTACGAGCAGTACTTC.

J is TRBJ2-7 and V is TRBV7-9; D is perhaps TRBD1 (5 bases). The CDR3 is made up of 13 amino acids. Germline-derived CDR1 and CDR2 are SEHNR and FQNEAQ (reference sequence). The CDR3 sequence: CATIEDTSYEQYF. Here the CDR3 DNA reads TGTGCTACAATCGAGGACACCTCCTACGAGCAGTACTTC.

The chain has TRBV30 and TRBJ2-7, with 9 bases lining up with TRBD1. The CDR3 is 15 residues long. Germline CDR1 GTSNPN, CDR2 SVGIG (reference sequence). With V trimmed by 4 bases and J by 4 bases, 11 bases remained unmatched. CDR3 loop: CAWTSPGQGRYEQYF. The CDR3 DNA sequence: TGTGCCTGGACGTCCCCGGGACAGGGTAGATACGAGCAGTACTTC.

V usage is TRBV21-1 and J usage is TRBJ2-5; no check of the table's D call, TRBD2, against the DNA was made. TRBV21-1 is a recognized pseudogene. This CDR3 is built from 16 residues. CDR3 coding DNA: TGTGCCAGCAGCAAACCCCGGGGGGGGGTGAAAGAGACCCAGTACTTC. Its protein product is CASSKPRGGVKETQYF.